The 16 T cell receptor beta chains reported below all come from one sample, sequenced in a study of CD8+ T cells in alopecia areata listed by TCRdb under 2018. The protocol used for the library was the immunoSEQ multiplex PCR assay. RNA was extracted from all samples and reverse transcribed into cDNA, which served as template for TCR sequencing. What TCRdb holds here is the immuneACCESS table cut down to in-frame rearrangements. Part of the clones is not present; checked against another copy, under half of the missing clones reflect an unresolved V gene, and the others are unexplained. This sample has more than 150,000 clones in its table, and 50% to 60% of those were observed once. About 15% of the sample goes to the ten largest clones. In the paper's terms, the time point label means: baseline before oral tofacitinib. The specimen comprised CD4+ T cells sorted from blood, sampled at week 0. The receptors come from a human donor with alopecia areata.

This clone was observed a single time. The chain employs TRBV15 and TRBJ1-2, with D uncertain. Germline V gives CDR1 LNHNV, CDR2 YYDKDF (reference sequence). V was trimmed by 1 base and J by 1 base, leaving 10 bases between them. CDR3 size: 15 residues. The CDR3 nucleotides read TGTGCCACCAGCAGAGTACCAGACCTTAACTATGGCTACACCTTC. Protein product: CATSRVPDLNYGYTF. The whole variable domain, filled in from reference TRBV15 and TRBJ1-2, reads DAMVIQNPRYQVTQFGKPVTLSCSQTLNHNVMYWYQQKSSQAPKLLFHYYDKDFNNEADTPDNFQSRRPNTSFCFLDIRSPGLGDTAMYLCATSRVPDLNYGYTFGSGTRLTVV.

The rearrangement joins TRBV6-5 to TRBJ1-4; 8 bases map to TRBD1. J gave up 6 bases and V 6 bases, and 9 bases lay outside the gene matches. This CDR3 region has 15 residues. Germline assignment: CDR1 MNHEY and CDR2 SVGAGI. CDR3 loop: CASSPIRGRDEKLFF. The CDR3 bases are TGTGCCAGCAGCCCGATCAGGGGGCGGGATGAAAAACTGTTTTTT.

This clone was counted once. The chain uses TRBV25-1 and TRBJ1-4; D gene uncertain. The CDR3 length is 16 residues. Germline values: CDR1 MGHDK, CDR2 SYGVNS. Trimming pared 1 base from V and 8 bases from J, leaving 17 bases between. For the CDR3, the DNA is TGTGCCAGCAGTGAATTTAGGTTGAACTCGGAAGAAAAACTGTTTTTT. Amino acids: CASSEFRLNSEEKLFF.

V gene TRBV18 combines with J gene TRBJ2-7; TRBD1 aligns across 10 bases. CDR1 and CDR2 from the germline V gene are KGHSH and LQKENI. This CDR3 region has 14 residues. Losses at the gene ends were 4 bases for V and 5 bases for J; bases not matched to a gene: 5. CDR3 DNA sequence: TGTGCCAGCTCACTTGGACAGGGGGTCCACGAGCAGTACTTC. Translating it yields CASSLGQGVHEQYF.

The J gene is TRBJ2-7, the V gene TRBV11-2; D gene uncertain. This CDR3 has 12 residues. From germline, CDR1 is SGHAT and CDR2 FQNNGV. Trimming removed 5 bases at V and 5 bases at J, with 10 bases between. The CDR3 loop is CASSPIWDEQYF. CDR3 nucleotide sequence: TGTGCCAGCAGCCCAATATGGGACGAGCAGTACTTC.

The J gene is TRBJ2-3, the V gene TRBV6-6; D gene unclear. Deletions cut 6 bases from V and 5 bases from J, with 9 bases between. Germline assignment: CDR1 MNHNY and CDR2 SVGAGI (reference sequence). This CDR3 contains 12 residues. The CDR3 protein is CASRDGRDTQYF. DNA for the CDR3: TGTGCCAGCAGGGACGGACGAGATACGCAGTATTTT.

The genes are TRBV14 and TRBJ2-4; the D is unclear. Germline CDR1 reads SGHDN; CDR2 reads FVKESK. CDR3 length equals 13 residues. V was pared by 2 bases and J by 7 bases, with 9 bases between. The CDR3 loop reads CASSQLGTNIQYF. CDR3 coding DNA: TGTGCCAGCAGCCAACTCGGCACCAACATTCAGTACTTC.

The rearrangement joins TRBV30 to TRBJ1-1, with TRBD1 as a possible D gene (5 bases). Germline assignment: CDR1 GTSNPN and CDR2 SVGIG (reference sequence). V was cut by 4 bases and J by 7 bases, with 16 bases left in between. This CDR3 is 13 amino acids long. The CDR3 loop is CAWNRPGFLEAFF. The CDR3 coding sequence is TGTGCCTGGAACCGCCCAGGGTTCCTTGAAGCTTTCTTT.

The V gene is TRBV5-1, the J gene TRBJ2-7; the D is unclear. Looked up from germline, CDR1 is SGHRS and CDR2 is YFSETQ. V shed 4 bases and J shed 2 bases, with 10 bases lying between them. There are 13 residues in the CDR3. The CDR3 DNA sequence: TGCGCCAGCAGCCCGTCCCCAGCCTACGAGCAGTACTTC. Translation gives CASSPSPAYEQYF.

The chain links TRBV5-1 to TRBJ1-1; D is undetermined. Germline V lookup: CDR1 SGHRS, CDR2 YFSETQ. Trimming left V 4 bases short and J 1 base short, with 11 bases between. The CDR3 length is 14 residues. The CDR3 loop reads CASSLGSENTEAFF. The CDR3 coding sequence is TGCGCCAGCAGCCTGGGGTCCGAGAACACTGAAGCTTTCTTT.

There are a few counts of this clone. The chain joins TRBV6-5 to TRBJ1-2; D is uncertain. The CDR3 is made up of 13 amino acids. Trimming stripped 2 bases from V and 3 bases from J, with 7 bases between. CDR1 is MNHEY, CDR2 SVGAGI, per germline. The CDR3 is CASSYRPDYGYTF. Here the CDR3 DNA reads TGTGCCAGCAGTTACCGGCCTGACTATGGCTACACCTTC.

The rearrangement links TRBV7-9 to TRBJ2-5; 10 nucleotides align to TRBD1. V shed 5 bases and J 5 bases; nucleotides not matched to a gene: 5. CDR1 SEHNR and CDR2 FQNEAQ come from the germline V gene (reference sequence). The CDR3 spans 14 residues. The CDR3 sequence is CASSPGTGAETQYF. Written as DNA, the CDR3 is TGTGCCAGCAGCCCAGGGACAGGGGCCGAGACCCAGTACTTC.

This sequence joins TRBV6-5 and TRBJ1-2; D uncertain. V was clipped by 7 bases and J by 8 bases, with 11 bases between them. Germline assignment: CDR1 MNHEY and CDR2 SVGAGI. The CDR3 is made up of 11 amino acids. CDR3 amino acids: CASIGLDGYTF. As DNA, the CDR3 is TGTGCCAGCATCGGGTTGGACGGCTACACCTTC.

This chain links TRBV4-2 with TRBJ1-2; unclear D gene. The ends were cut back, 3 bases at V and 8 bases at J, with 10 bases in the middle. Germline lookup yields CDR1 LGHNA and CDR2 YNFKEQ. The CDR3 contains 12 residues. CDR3 DNA: TGTGCCAGCAGCCAGTCCACTTCAGGCTACACCTTC. Protein: CASSQSTSGYTF.

The V and J genes are TRBV2 and TRBJ1-1; D may be TRBD1 (5 bases). Germline V gives CDR1 SNHLY, CDR2 FYNNEI. The V end lost 4 bases, the J end lost 6 bases, and 15 bases lay between the germline ends. The CDR3 covers 14 residues. The DNA of the CDR3 is TGTGCCAGCAGTGCTGGGGGGTCGGGCTCTGAAGCTTTCTTT. Encoded protein: CASSAGGSGSEAFF.

This chain connects TRBV2 to TRBJ1-2, with D tentatively TRBD1 (5 bases). Germline lookup yields CDR1 SNHLY and CDR2 FYNNEI. The V and J ends lost 8 bases and 6 bases respectively, with 13 bases between them. The CDR3 extends over 12 amino acids. The CDR3 spells CASLQWGNGYTF. DNA of the CDR3: TGTGCCAGCCTCCAGTGGGGGAATGGCTACACCTTC.